Listed below are T cell receptor beta chains from one sample, sequenced in a study of low-dose radiotherapy and immunotherapy resistance in tumors. TCRdb re-analysed the reads in MiXCR, keeping a single row per CDR3 protein. Among tens of thousands of distinct CDR3 sequences, around 17% were seen once, and the ten largest hold 1.3% to 1.5%. The sequencing used PBMCs, collected after low-dose radiotherapy plus immunotherapy. The receptor set was obtained from a male donor with prostate cancer. Both conserved end residues are part of each CDR3. The D gene is left open where the match is weak. Clone size is shown for a subset of rows, as once, few, many or a class of expanded clone.

size	V	J	D	length	DNA	CDR3
many	TRBV18	TRBJ2-2	.	15	TGTGCCAGCTCACCACCTAGAAGGGACACCGGGGAGCTGTTTTTT	CASSPPRRDTGELFF
.	TRBV10-3	TRBJ2-7	.	15	TGTGCCATCAGGGGGGGGGCAGGGAAGGATGACGAGCAGTACTTC	CAIRGGAGKDDEQYF
many	TRBV5-1	TRBJ2-5	TRBD1	17	TGCGCCAGCAACGAGGACAGGGGATTGGGTTCCCAAGAGACCCAGTACTTC	CASNEDRGLGSQETQYF
many	TRBV9	TRBJ1-1	.	13	TGTGCCAGCAGCGCGGCTATGAACACTGAAGCTTTCTTT	CASSAAMNTEAFF
many	TRBV20-1	TRBJ2-3	.	13	TGCAGTGCTAGAGTTCCACTAGCCGATACGCAGTATTTT	CSARVPLADTQYF
.	TRBV7-8	TRBJ2-7	TRBD2	15	TGTGCCAGCAGCCCTAATAGCGGGAAGAGGAACGAGCAGTACTTC	CASSPNSGKRNEQYF
.	TRBV20-1	TRBJ2-3	.	15	TGCAGTGCTAGTATAAGAACCACCGTCGTGAATACGCAGTATTTT	CSASIRTTVVNTQYF
.	TRBV20-1	TRBJ2-1	TRBD1	13	TGCAGTTCTAGAAGGGACAGCTACAATGAGCAGTTCTTC	CSSRRDSYNEQFF
many	TRBV27	TRBJ2-1	TRBD2	18	TGTGCCAGCAGTTTAGAAGTAGCGGGAGGGTCGATCTACAATGAGCAGTTCTTC	CASSLEVAGGSIYNEQFF
many	TRBV7-9	TRBJ2-1	TRBD2	15	TGTGCCAGCAGCGCCCCCGGGACTAGCCTCAATGAGCAGTTCTTC	CASSAPGTSLNEQFF
few	TRBV7-9	TRBJ2-1	.	15	TGTGCCAGCAGCTTTAAGACAGGCTCCTACAATGAGCAGTTCTTC	CASSFKTGSYNEQFF
.	TRBV29-1	TRBJ1-2	.	15	TGCAGCGTTCTTGGGGCAGGGAACTCTAACTATGGCTACACCTTC	CSVLGAGNSNYGYTF
.	TRBV7-9	TRBJ2-2	.	16	.	CASTLGGAGTGELFFF
once	TRBV6-2/TRBV6-3	TRBJ2-7	.	14	TGTGCCAGCAGTTGGACACGAAGCTCCTACGAGCAGTACTTC	CASSWTRSSYEQYF
many	TRBV29-1	TRBJ2-1	TRBD1	15	TGCAGCGTCAGACAGGGGGTGAGCTCCTACAATGAGCAGTTCTTC	CSVRQGVSSYNEQFF
many	TRBV11-1	TRBJ2-1	TRBD2	17	TGTGCCAGCAGCTTAGCTTGGACTAGCGGGGCCTACAATGAGCAGTTCTTC	CASSLAWTSGAYNEQFF
many	TRBV19	TRBJ2-3	.	13	TGTGCCAGTAGTCTCCGGACCACAGATACGCAGTATTTT	CASSLRTTDTQYF
many	TRBV20-1	TRBJ2-7	TRBD2	16	TGCAGTGCTAGAGTCGGACTAGCGGCCACCCCGGGGGAGCAGTACTTC	CSARVGLAATPGEQYF
many	TRBV29-1	TRBJ2-1	TRBD2	14	TGCAGCGTACAGAGCGGGACTATATACAATGAGCAGTTCTTC	CSVQSGTIYNEQFF
many	TRBV6-2/TRBV6-3	TRBJ1-1	.	12	TGTGCTACCGTGGGATTGAACACTGAAGCTTTCTTT	CATVGLNTEAFF
many	TRBV28	TRBJ1-1	.	12	TGTGCCAGCAGTTTGGATGAGGGGCGGGCTTTCTTT	CASSLDEGRAFF
many	TRBV4-1	TRBJ1-4	.	13	TGCGCCAGCAGCCAACCCCAGGATGAAAAACTGTTTTTT	CASSQPQDEKLFF
many	TRBV12-3/TRBV12-4	TRBJ2-7	.	12	TGTGCCAGCAGTTCAAGGGGATACGAGCAGTACTTC	CASSSRGYEQYF
many	TRBV7-9	TRBJ2-7	.	14	TGTGCCAGCAGCTTAGACAGTAAACCTACGAAGCAGTACTTC	CASSLDSKPTKQYF
.	TRBV5-1	TRBJ1-1	.	19	TGCGCCAGCAGCCCGACTTTACCGGACGCGAGGCTAGACCACACTGAAGCTTTCTTT	CASSPTLPDARLDHTEAFF
many	TRBV20-1	TRBJ2-3	TRBD2	17	TGCAGTGCTAGCCGGACTAGCGGGGGGTTGGGCACAGATACGCAGTATTTT	CSASRTSGGLGTDTQYF
many	TRBV28	TRBJ1-1	.	12	TGTGCCAGCATAGATGAACGGATTGAAGCTTTCTTT	CASIDERIEAFF
many	TRBV18	TRBJ2-2	TRBD2	15	TGTGCCAGCTCCCGCGGACTAGACAACACCGGGGAGCTGTTTTTT	CASSRGLDNTGELFF
.	TRBV5-1	TRBJ1-6	TRBD1	16	TGCGCCAGCAGGGGGGCCGGACAGGGTTCAAGTTCACCCCTCCACTTT	CASRGAGQGSSSPLHF
once	TRBV9	TRBJ2-2	TRBD1	15	TGTGCCAGCAGCCCTAGGGACAGGGGCGCCGGGGAGCTGTTTTTT	CASSPRDRGAGELFF
.	TRBV6-5	TRBJ1-4	.	13	TGTGCCAGCACTAAAGGGTACGGTGAAAAACTGTTTTTT	CASTKGYGEKLFF
many	TRBV24-1	TRBJ2-5	TRBD1	15	TGTGCCACCAGTGACCGGACAGGGGGCTTGGAGACCCAGTACTTC	CATSDRTGGLETQYF
many	TRBV28	TRBJ2-7	TRBD2	15	TGTGCCAGCAGTTTAAGCGGGAGGTACTCCTACGAGCAGTACTTC	CASSLSGRYSYEQYF
many	TRBV29-1	TRBJ1-5	TRBD1	13	TGCAGCGTCCATACAGGGGGCAATCAGCCCCAGCATTTT	CSVHTGGNQPQHF
many	TRBV6-6	TRBJ2-7	TRBD2	15	TGTGCCAGCAGACACGGGCTAGCGGGAGGTTACGAGCAGTACTTC	CASRHGLAGGYEQYF
many	TRBV2	TRBJ2-7	.	11	TGTGCCAGCAGTGAACGGGTCGAGCAGTACTTC	CASSERVEQYF
many	TRBV27	TRBJ1-4	.	15	TGTGCCAGCAGTCGTCCGGGGCAGACTAATGAAAAACTGTTTTTT	CASSRPGQTNEKLFF
many	TRBV4-2	TRBJ2-4	TRBD2	16	TGTGCCAGCAGCCCCCGGACTAGCGGGAAGGGAAACATTCAGTACTTC	CASSPRTSGKGNIQYF
many	TRBV7-8	TRBJ2-5	.	14	TGTGCCAGCAGGAACTGGAGACTCCAAGAGACCCAGTACTTC	CASRNWRLQETQYF
many	TRBV4-3	TRBJ2-3	TRBD2	16	TGCGCCAGCAGCCAGACTAGCGGACTATACACAGATACGCAGTATTTT	CASSQTSGLYTDTQYF
many	TRBV18	TRBJ2-1	TRBD2	15	TGTGCCAGCAGTCCAGGGACTAGCGGGACCAATGAGCAGTTCTTC	CASSPGTSGTNEQFF
.	TRBV7-3	TRBJ2-2	.	17	.	CASSVTGGDPTPGSCFF
.	TRBV13	TRBJ2-3	TRBD2	16	TGTGCCAGCAGCCCCGGGGGCACTAGCGGGACAGATACGCAGTATTTT	CASSPGGTSGTDTQYF
few	TRBV27	TRBJ2-3	.	18	TGTGCCAGCAGGCCCACCGGCCGGGGACTTCATGGCACAGATACGCAGTATTTT	CASRPTGRGLHGTDTQYF
.	TRBV28	TRBJ2-2	.	17	TGTGCCAGCAGTTTTGTATCTGGTAGCGGGAACACCGGGGAGCTGTTTTTT	CASSFVSGSGNTGELFF